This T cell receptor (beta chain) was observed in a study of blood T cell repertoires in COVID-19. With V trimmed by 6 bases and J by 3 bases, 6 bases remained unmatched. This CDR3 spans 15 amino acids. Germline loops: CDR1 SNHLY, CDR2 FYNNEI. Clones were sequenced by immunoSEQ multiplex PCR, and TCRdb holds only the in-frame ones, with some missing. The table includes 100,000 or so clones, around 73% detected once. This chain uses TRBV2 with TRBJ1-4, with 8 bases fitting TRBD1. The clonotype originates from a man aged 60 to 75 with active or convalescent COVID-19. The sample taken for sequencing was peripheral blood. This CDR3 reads CASRTGVFPNEKLFF. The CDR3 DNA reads TGTGCCAGCAGGACAGGGGTGTTTCCTAATGAAAAACTGTTTTTT. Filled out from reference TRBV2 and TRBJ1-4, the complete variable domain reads EPEVTQTPSHQVTQMGQEVILRCVPISNHLYFYWYRQILGQKVEFLVSFYNNEISEKSEIFDDQFSVERPDGSNFTLKIRSTKLEDSAMYFCASRTGVFPNEKLFFGSGTQLSVL.